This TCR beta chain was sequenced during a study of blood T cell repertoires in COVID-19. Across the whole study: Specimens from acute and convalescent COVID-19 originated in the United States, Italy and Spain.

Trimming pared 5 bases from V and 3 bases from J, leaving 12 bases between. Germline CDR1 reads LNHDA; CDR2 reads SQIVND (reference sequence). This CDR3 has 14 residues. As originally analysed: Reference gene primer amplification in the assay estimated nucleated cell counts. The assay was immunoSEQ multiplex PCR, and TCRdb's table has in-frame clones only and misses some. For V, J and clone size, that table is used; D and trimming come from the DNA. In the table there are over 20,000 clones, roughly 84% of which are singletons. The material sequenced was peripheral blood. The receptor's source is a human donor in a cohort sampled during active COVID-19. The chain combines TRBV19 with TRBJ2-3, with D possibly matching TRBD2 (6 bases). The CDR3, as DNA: TGTGCCAGTAGTGGCGGGGTGGGTACAGATACGCAGTATTTT. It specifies CASSGGVGTDTQYF. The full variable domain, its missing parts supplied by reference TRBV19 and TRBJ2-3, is DGGITQSPKYLFRKEGQNVTLSCEQNLNHDAMYWYRQDPGQGLRLIYYSQIVNDFQKGDIAEGYSVSREKKESFPLTVTSAQKNPTAFYLCASSGGVGTDTQYFGPGTRLTVL.